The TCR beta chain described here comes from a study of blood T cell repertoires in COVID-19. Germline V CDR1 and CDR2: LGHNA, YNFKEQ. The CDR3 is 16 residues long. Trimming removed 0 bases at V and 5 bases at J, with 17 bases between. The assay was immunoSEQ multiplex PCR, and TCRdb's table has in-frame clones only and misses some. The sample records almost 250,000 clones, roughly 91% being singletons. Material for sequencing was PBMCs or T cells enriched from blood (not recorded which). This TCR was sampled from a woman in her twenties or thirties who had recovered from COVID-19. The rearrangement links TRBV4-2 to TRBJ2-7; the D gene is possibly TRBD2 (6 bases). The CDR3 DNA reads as TGTGCCAGCAGCCAAGATCGCCAGGGAGGTTTGAACGAGCAGTACTTC. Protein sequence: CASSQDRQGGLNEQYF.